Presented here are 26 T cell receptor beta chains from one specimen sequenced in a study of blood T cell repertoires in COVID-19. Method: immunoSEQ multiplex PCR; TCRdb's copy keeps in-frame clones and lacks some. The table lists some 48,000 clones, around 90% of them singletons. The sample consisted of peripheral blood. The receptors were gathered from a man aged 65-85 years with active COVID-19.

In its sample, this clone was seen a few times. The V and J genes are TRBV2 and TRBJ1-2, with TRBD1 as a possible D gene (5 bases). CDR3 length: 12 residues. Trimming left V 6 bases short and J 5 bases short, with 10 bases between. Germline assignment: CDR1 SNHLY and CDR2 FYNNEI. CDR3 amino acids: CASSQQGYGYTF. The CDR3 DNA is TGTGCCAGCAGCCAGCAGGGTTATGGCTACACCTTC.

This chain connects TRBV9 to TRBJ1-1; D may be TRBD1 (6 bases). With 3 bases removed from V and 3 bases from J, the gap between germline ends came to 18 bases. CDR3 size: 16 residues. Germline assignment: CDR1 SGDLS and CDR2 YYNGEE. Here the CDR3 DNA reads TGTGCCAGCAGCGCCAGCGGGGGGGGCGCATACACTGAAGCTTTCTTT. Protein product: CASSASGGGAYTEAFF.

J is TRBJ2-7 and V is TRBV12-3 or TRBV12-4, with a tentative D call TRBD1 (5 bases). The CDR3 has 12 amino acids. Trimming took 3 bases from V and 7 from J, leaving 10 bases between them. The DNA for the CDR3 is TGTGCCAGCAGTTTGACAGCGAGGGAGCAGTACTTC. This codes for CASSLTAREQYF.

CDR3 in amino acids: CASSYRGGVNYGYTF. The CDR3 nucleotides are TGTGCCAGCAGTTATCGTGGAGGGGTAAACTATGGCTACACCTTC. V usage is TRBV6-5 and J usage is TRBJ1-2, with a tentative D call TRBD1 (5 bases). This CDR3 has 15 amino acids. The V gene lost 3 bases and the J gene lost 2 bases, with 13 bases spanning the gap. Germline V CDR1 and CDR2: MNHEY, SVGAGI.

In its sample, this clone was seen once. The rearrangement uses TRBV19 and TRBJ1-1, with TRBD1 identical over 7 bases. Germline trimming cut 5 bases from V and 5 bases from J; bases unmatched to any gene: 5. Germline values: CDR1 LNHDA, CDR2 SQIVND (reference sequence). This CDR3 has 13 amino acids. The CDR3 is CASSLRGRTEAFF. The CDR3 DNA reads as TGTGCCAGTAGTCTGAGGGGGCGGACTGAAGCTTTCTTT.

This clone was counted a single time. The genes are TRBV19 and TRBJ2-2, with 11 bases matching TRBD2. Germline CDR1 and CDR2: LNHDA and SQIVND (reference sequence). This CDR3 is built from 17 residues. V was clipped by 3 bases and J by 6 bases; unmatched bases: 9. The CDR3 sequence is CASSISSTSGRAGELFF. The CDR3 DNA follows: TGTGCCAGTAGTATCTCCTCTACTAGCGGGAGAGCCGGGGAGCTGTTTTTT.

CDR3 protein: CASSKFQGARGYTF. CDR3 nucleotides: TGTGCCAGCAGCAAATTTCAGGGGGCTCGGGGCTACACCTTC. This sequence joins TRBV3-1 (or the pseudogene TRBV3-2) and TRBJ1-2; 8 nucleotides agree with TRBD1. Germline CDR1 LGHDT, CDR2 YNNKEL (reference sequence). The trim removed 5 bases at V and 8 bases at J, leaving 10 bases unmatched. The CDR3 extends over 14 amino acids.

V gene TRBV5-1 combines with J gene TRBJ2-1; 10 nucleotides agree with TRBD2. This CDR3 region has 15 residues. V lost 3 bases and J lost 5; bases outside the gene matches: 5. Per germline, CDR1 SGHRS and CDR2 YFSETQ. Here the CDR3 reads CASSSLAGGNNEQFF. The CDR3 DNA reads TGCGCCAGCAGCTCCTTAGCGGGGGGAAACAATGAGCAGTTCTTC. Drawing the rest from reference TRBV5-1 and TRBJ2-1, the complete variable domain is KAGVTQTPRYLIKTRGQQVTLSCSPISGHRSVSWYQQTPGQGLQFLFEYFSETQRNKGNFPGRFSGRQFSNSRSEMNVSTLELGDSALYLCASSSLAGGNNEQFFGPGTRLTVL.

This sequence joins TRBV5-1 and TRBJ1-4; D remains ambiguous. Trimming shortened V by 5 bases and J by 4 bases, and 9 bases separated the two germline ends. The CDR3 spans 13 residues. Germline V gene data show CDR1 as SGHRS and CDR2 as YFSETQ. This CDR3 is CASSLLVNEKLFF. CDR3 coding DNA: TGCGCCAGCAGTCTATTAGTTAATGAAAAACTGTTTTTT.

This chain links TRBV6-5 with TRBJ1-4; 7 bases are a match to TRBD1. Germline-derived CDR1 and CDR2 are MNHEY and SVGAGI. Germline trimming cut 2 bases from V and 4 bases from J; bases unmatched to any gene: 4. The CDR3 sequence is 15 residues long. CDR3 amino acids: CASSYRGLGNEKLFF. CDR3 nucleotides: TGTGCCAGCAGTTACAGGGGGCTCGGTAATGAAAAACTGTTTTTT.

V is TRBV7-2 and J is TRBJ1-3, with 7 nucleotides matching TRBD1. V dropped 5 bases and J dropped 6; count of bases not matched to a gene: 10. The CDR3 loop spans 15 amino acids. The germline gives CDR1 SGHTA, CDR2 FQGNSA. The CDR3 DNA sequence: TGTGCCAGCAGCCGTCTCCAGGGGGGCCAAAACACCATATATTTT. Residues: CASSRLQGGQNTIYF.

Only one count was recorded for this clone. The V call is TRBV21-1, the J call TRBJ2-1; TRBD2 is the table's D call and was not checked against the DNA. TRBV21-1 is classified as a pseudogene. The CDR3 spans 16 residues. CDR3 nucleotides: TGTGCCAGCAGGATCGCAATAGCTACACCCGACAATGAGCAGTTCTTC. Its protein product is CASRIAIATPDNEQFF.

The chain joins TRBV4-2 to TRBJ2-7; 9 bases fit TRBD1. Germline trimming cut 4 bases from V and 3 bases from J; bases unmatched to any gene: 7. This CDR3 region has 15 residues. Germline V lookup: CDR1 LGHNA, CDR2 YNFKEQ. The CDR3 DNA is TGTGCCAGCAGCCGTTCCGGGACAGGGCTCTACGAGCAGTACTTC. Its translation: CASSRSGTGLYEQYF.

This chain joins TRBV27 and TRBJ2-1, with a possible D match to TRBD1 (7 bases). The length of the CDR3 is 13 residues. V was pared by 5 bases and J by 10 bases, with 15 bases between. Germline V gene data show CDR1 as MNHEY and CDR2 as SMNVEV (reference sequence). CDR3 region: CASSTSRGREQFF. In DNA form, the CDR3 reads TGTGCCAGCAGTACCTCCAGGGGGAGGGAGCAGTTCTTC.

The chain employs TRBV3-1 (or the pseudogene TRBV3-2) and TRBJ2-7, with D perhaps matching TRBD2 (6 bases). This CDR3 contains 14 residues. Trimming took 0 bases from V and 3 from J, leaving 9 bases between them. Looked up from germline, CDR1 is LGHDT and CDR2 is YNNKEL (reference sequence). The CDR3 DNA follows: TGTGCCAGCAGCCAAGATGGGACTGGCTACGAGCAGTACTTC. Encoded protein: CASSQDGTGYEQYF.

The genes are TRBV7-3 and TRBJ2-1; 9 positions match TRBD2. CDR1 is SGHTA and CDR2 is FQGTGA in the germline V gene. Unmatched junction bases numbered 11, after V lost 1 base and J lost 4 bases. This CDR3 contains 18 residues. The CDR3 region has the DNA TGTGCCAGCAGCTTAAGGGGCCTTGGCGGGAGGGGGTACAATGAGCAGTTCTTC. This translates into CASSLRGLGGRGYNEQFF.

The chain combines TRBV28 with TRBJ2-3; TRBD2 aligns across 7 bases. With 7 bases clipped from V and 0 bases from J, the junction kept 7 bases outside the gene matches. Germline CDR1 is MDHEN and CDR2 is SYDVKM. CDR3 length equals 15 residues. CDR3 in DNA: TGTGCCAGCACTGGGGGGGGGATGAGCACAGATACGCAGTATTTT. This translates into CASTGGGMSTDTQYF.

J is TRBJ1-1 and V is TRBV12-5, with TRBD1 matching 10 bases. The CDR3 spans 12 residues. V was pared by 6 bases and J by 7 bases, with 2 bases of the junction left unmatched. Looked up from germline, CDR1 is LGHNT and CDR2 is FRNRAP. The chain's CDR3 is CASGGTGVEAFF. The CDR3 coding sequence is TGTGCTAGTGGGGGGACAGGGGTTGAAGCTTTCTTT.

The J gene is TRBJ2-5, the V gene TRBV18, with unresolved D. There are 13 residues in the CDR3. Germline CDR1 reads KGHSH; CDR2 reads LQKENI. Trimming removed 6 bases at V and 2 bases at J, with 10 bases between. The CDR3 DNA reads as TGTGCCAGCTCGCGCGACGGGCAAGAGACCCAGTACTTC. It codes for CASSRDGQETQYF.

CDR3 loop: CASSRTGMYNEQFF. The DNA of the CDR3 is TGCGCCAGCAGCAGGACAGGGATGTACAATGAGCAGTTCTTC. J is TRBJ2-1 and V is TRBV5-1, with 8 bases identical to TRBD1. This CDR3 is 14 amino acids long. The junction had 4 bases not matched to a gene; V was cut back by 4 bases and J by 4 bases. Germline values: CDR1 SGHRS, CDR2 YFSETQ.

This clone appeared once. J is TRBJ2-3 and V is TRBV4-1; 8 bases match TRBD2. There are 15 residues in the CDR3. The V gene's germline CDR1 is MGHRA and CDR2 YSYEKL. The V and J ends lost 8 bases and 12 bases, in that order; junction bases with no gene match: 19. This CDR3 reads CASSDGAGAQIRQYF. The CDR3 nucleotides are TGCGCCAGCTCCGACGGAGCGGGGGCCCAGATACGACAGTATTTT.

This clone was picked up a small number of times. The chain has TRBV28 and TRBJ2-5; possibly TRBD2 for D (7 bases). CDR1 and CDR2 from the germline V gene are MDHEN and SYDVKM. The CDR3 length is 16 residues. V was pared by 4 bases and J by 5 bases, with 20 bases between. The CDR3 nucleotides read TGTGCCAGCAGTTCATATTACGGAGGGGGGGAGGAGACCCAGTACTTC. Translating gives CASSSYYGGGEETQYF.

The genes are TRBV2 and TRBJ2-1, with 15 bases that match TRBD2. The CDR3 spans 18 residues. Trimming took 6 bases from V and 0 from J; bases not matched to a gene: 6. CDR1 and CDR2 from the germline V gene are SNHLY and FYNNEI. The CDR3 DNA follows: TGTGCCAGCAGCCCGGGACTAGCGGGGGGCTTCTCCTACAATGAGCAGTTCTTC. Its translation: CASSPGLAGGFSYNEQFF.

This chain joins TRBV7-9 and TRBJ2-7; the match to TRBD2 covers 11 bases. This CDR3 contains 16 residues. The germline CDR1 and CDR2 sequences are SEHNR and FQNEAQ (reference sequence). Losses at the gene ends were 4 bases for V and 1 base for J; bases not matched to a gene: 6. CDR3 coding DNA: TGTGCCAGCAGCTCCCCTCGACTAGCGGGGTCCTACGAGCAGTACTTC. It is translated as CASSSPRLAGSYEQYF.

This clone was seen a single time. This rearrangement joins TRBV7-3 to TRBJ2-2, with 7 bases identical to TRBD2. The CDR3 consists of 15 residues. Per the germline V gene, CDR1 is SGHTA and CDR2 is FQGTGA. V was clipped by 4 bases and J by 5 bases; unmatched bases: 7. CDR3 bases: TGTGCCAGCAGCTACTTAGCGGGCCTTACCGGGGAGCTGTTTTTT. Protein: CASSYLAGLTGELFF.

This clone was seen only a few times. This sequence joins TRBV7-9 and TRBJ1-3; possibly TRBD1 for D (5 bases). Between the trimmed V and J ends, which lost 5 bases and 0 bases, there was a span of 20 bases. From germline, CDR1 is SEHNR and CDR2 FQNEAQ (reference sequence). The CDR3 sequence is 18 residues long. The CDR3 sequence: CASSRQKLQVNSGNTIYF. The CDR3 DNA reads TGTGCCAGCAGCCGACAGAAACTACAGGTCAACTCTGGAAACACCATATATTTT.